This TCR beta chain was sequenced in a study of T cell responses to AZD1222 COVID-19 vaccine. Sequencing was performed with immunoSEQ multiplex PCR; in TCRdb, only in-frame clones are kept and a portion is missing. The data show approximately 65,000 clones, 76% seen once. With respect to this clone: As yet, its antigen is unknown.

This CDR3 spans 13 amino acids. Germline CDR1 is SQVTM and CDR2 is ANQGSEA. Trimming took off 3 bases at V and 3 bases at J, with 11 bases between the two ends. Study-level findings and limits: CD4 TCRs associated with vaccination spanned spike, dominating at 160-218 and 743-854.

This sequence was found in an adult in good health. This chain links TRBV29-1 with TRBJ1-1; a possible D gene is TRBD1 (5 bases). Sequencing used peripheral blood, obtained on day 0 of AZD1222 vaccination. The DNA of the CDR3 is TGCAGCGTTGATTGGGGGGGGGACACTGAAGCTTTCTTT. Translation gives CSVDWGGDTEAFF.